This is a list of T cell receptor beta chains from one sample in a study of blood T cell repertoires in COVID-19. Assay: immunoSEQ multiplex PCR; the TCRdb copy retains only in-frame clones and omits some. The sample lists around 180,000 clones; about 85% were seen once. The sequenced material came from peripheral blood. These receptors were taken from an elderly man with COVID-19, enrolled during active disease. The conserved cysteine and the conserved F or W are not part of the CDR3 here. Each record gives: CDR3 protein, CDR3 length, J gene, V gene.

CDR3aa: ASSLGGPYNEQF
len: 12
j_gene: TRBJ2-1
v_gene: TRBV5-1

CDR3aa: ASSVEGQGRSPLH
len: 13
j_gene: TRBJ1-6
v_gene: TRBV9

CDR3aa: ASSLVGGSLVYEQY
len: 14
j_gene: TRBJ2-7
v_gene: TRBV11-2

CDR3aa: ASSPTGNTEAF
len: 11
j_gene: TRBJ1-1
v_gene: TRBV6-6

CDR3aa: ASRKPAGETGNTIY
len: 14
j_gene: TRBJ1-3
v_gene: TRBV6-6

CDR3aa: ASSIGAGYEQY
len: 11
j_gene: TRBJ2-7
v_gene: TRBV19

CDR3aa: ASSPAAFSGGHTDTQY
len: 16
j_gene: TRBJ2-3
v_gene: TRBV5-4

CDR3aa: ASSFERYNSPLH
len: 12
j_gene: TRBJ1-6
v_gene: TRBV7-2

CDR3aa: ASSRNKDTQY
len: 10
j_gene: TRBJ2-3
v_gene: TRBV2

CDR3aa: ASSVAGGSFSYEQY
len: 14
j_gene: TRBJ2-7
v_gene: TRBV18

CDR3aa: ASSLDRGLNYGYT
len: 13
j_gene: TRBJ1-2
v_gene: TRBV5-1

CDR3aa: ASSLRGSYGYT
len: 11
j_gene: TRBJ1-2
v_gene: TRBV5-5

CDR3aa: ASSLVWQDNSPLH
len: 13
j_gene: TRBJ1-6
v_gene: TRBV5-1

CDR3aa: ASSQDEVSVYSPLH
len: 14
j_gene: TRBJ1-6
v_gene: TRBV14

CDR3aa: ASQAGQANTGELF
len: 13
j_gene: TRBJ2-2
v_gene: TRBV18

CDR3aa: ASSPDINYGYT
len: 11
j_gene: TRBJ1-2
v_gene: TRBV5-4

CDR3aa: ASSFRGSDGYT
len: 11
j_gene: TRBJ1-2
v_gene: TRBV7-2

CDR3aa: ASSIYRGEATNEKLF
len: 15
j_gene: TRBJ1-4
v_gene: TRBV19

CDR3aa: ASSPGPFRDRAYAF
len: 14
j_gene: TRBJ1-1
v_gene: TRBV2

CDR3aa: ASSSWGGTEAF
len: 11
j_gene: TRBJ1-1
v_gene: TRBV7-3

CDR3aa: ASSEPYRGNYGYT
len: 13
j_gene: TRBJ1-2
v_gene: TRBV18

CDR3aa: ASTAAGGKGETQY
len: 13
j_gene: TRBJ2-5
v_gene: TRBV27

CDR3aa: ASSGDTMNTEAF
len: 12
j_gene: TRBJ1-1
v_gene: TRBV5-1

CDR3aa: ASSLRGGDNEQF
len: 12
j_gene: TRBJ2-1
v_gene: TRBV5-1

CDR3aa: ASSYRRDTEAF
len: 11
j_gene: TRBJ1-1
v_gene: TRBV7-2

CDR3aa: ASSSLHSPLH
len: 10
j_gene: TRBJ1-6
v_gene: TRBV28

CDR3aa: AISEPLGAMETQY
len: 13
j_gene: TRBJ2-5
v_gene: TRBV10-3

CDR3aa: ASTQQGAGETQY
len: 12
j_gene: TRBJ2-5
v_gene: TRBV6-5

CDR3aa: ASSVGGGRESSPLH
len: 14
j_gene: TRBJ1-6
v_gene: TRBV9

CDR3aa: ASSYGGTGNYGYT
len: 13
j_gene: TRBJ1-2
v_gene: TRBV6-5

CDR3aa: ASSYGTATREKLF
len: 13
j_gene: TRBJ1-4
v_gene: TRBV6-5

CDR3aa: ASSPVGDSTQY
len: 11
j_gene: TRBJ2-3
v_gene: TRBV18

CDR3aa: ASSLPGSLNTEAF
len: 13
j_gene: TRBJ1-1
v_gene: TRBV11-2

CDR3aa: ASSLGAAGGRRQETQY
len: 16
j_gene: TRBJ2-5
v_gene: TRBV5-1

CDR3aa: ASSLAELNSYEQY
len: 13
j_gene: TRBJ2-7
v_gene: TRBV5-6

CDR3aa: ASRIGTGGEGGYT
len: 13
j_gene: TRBJ1-2
v_gene: TRBV7-2

CDR3aa: ASSAGTASYGYT
len: 12
j_gene: TRBJ1-2
v_gene: TRBV11-1

CDR3aa: ASSWGTGRTEAF
len: 12
j_gene: TRBJ1-1
v_gene: TRBV5-1

CDR3aa: SASNWREQY
len: 9
j_gene: TRBJ2-7
v_gene: TRBV20-1

CDR3aa: ASSLFRQVNTEAF
len: 13
j_gene: TRBJ1-1
v_gene: TRBV5-1

CDR3aa: ASSEGLSTGANSPLH
len: 15
j_gene: TRBJ1-6
v_gene: TRBV25-1

CDR3aa: ASSVAQGYEQY
len: 11
j_gene: TRBJ2-7
v_gene: TRBV9

CDR3aa: ASSPPGQNTEAF
len: 12
j_gene: TRBJ1-1
v_gene: TRBV18

CDR3aa: ATSSAAEKLF
len: 10
j_gene: TRBJ1-4
v_gene: TRBV15

CDR3aa: ASSLPGQTQY
len: 10
j_gene: NA
v_gene: TRBV11-1

CDR3aa: ASSYSQTGSSEAF
len: 13
j_gene: TRBJ1-1
v_gene: TRBV6-5

CDR3aa: ASGLAQGMVEKLF
len: 13
j_gene: TRBJ1-4
v_gene: TRBV12-5

CDR3aa: ASSLRRGANTGELF
len: 14
j_gene: TRBJ2-2
v_gene: TRBV5-1